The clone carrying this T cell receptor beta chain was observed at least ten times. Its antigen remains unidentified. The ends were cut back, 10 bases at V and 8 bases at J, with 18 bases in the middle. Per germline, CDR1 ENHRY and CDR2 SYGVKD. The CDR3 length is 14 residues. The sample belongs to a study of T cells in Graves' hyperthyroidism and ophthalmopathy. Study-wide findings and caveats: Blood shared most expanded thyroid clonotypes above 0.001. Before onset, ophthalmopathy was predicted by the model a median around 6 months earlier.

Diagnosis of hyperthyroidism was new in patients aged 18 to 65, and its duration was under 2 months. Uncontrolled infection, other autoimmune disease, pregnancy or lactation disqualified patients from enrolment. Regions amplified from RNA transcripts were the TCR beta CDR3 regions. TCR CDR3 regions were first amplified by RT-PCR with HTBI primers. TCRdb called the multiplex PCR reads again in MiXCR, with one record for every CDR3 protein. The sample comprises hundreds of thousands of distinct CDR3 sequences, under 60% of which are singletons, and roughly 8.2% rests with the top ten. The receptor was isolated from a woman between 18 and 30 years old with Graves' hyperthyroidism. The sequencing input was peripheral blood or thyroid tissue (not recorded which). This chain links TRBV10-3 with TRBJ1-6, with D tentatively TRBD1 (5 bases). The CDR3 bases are TGTGCCAGCAGGGATCTGAGGACGGATTCACCCCTCCACTTT. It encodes CASRDLRTDSPLHF.